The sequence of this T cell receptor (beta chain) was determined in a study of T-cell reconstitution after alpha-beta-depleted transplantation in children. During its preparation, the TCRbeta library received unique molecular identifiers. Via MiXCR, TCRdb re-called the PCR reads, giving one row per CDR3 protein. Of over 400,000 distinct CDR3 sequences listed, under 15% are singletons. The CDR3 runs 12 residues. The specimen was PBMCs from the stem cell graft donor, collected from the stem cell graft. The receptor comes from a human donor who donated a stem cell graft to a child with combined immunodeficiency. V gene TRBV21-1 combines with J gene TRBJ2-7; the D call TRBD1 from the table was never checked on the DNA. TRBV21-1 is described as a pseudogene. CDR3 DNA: TGTGCCACTTCACAGGGGCACTACGAGCAGTACTTC. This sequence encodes CATSQGHYEQYF.